The clone carrying this T cell receptor (beta chain) has a count of ten or more. Antigen: not known. The source of the sample is a study of T cell repertoires in cytomegalovirus infection. Broader study findings: People with CMV and the relevant HLA were identified by cumulative public TCR beta family frequency.

In germline, CDR1 is SGHVS, CDR2 FQNEAQ. The V gene lost 1 base and the J gene lost 2 bases, with 8 bases spanning the gap. CDR3 length: 14 amino acids. One entry per CDR3 protein, called by TCRdb with MiXCR from the reads. The table includes 200,000 to 300,000 distinct CDR3 sequences, 12% to 15% detected once. The source is a human donor in good health (CMV status not recorded). Some clones in this sample may be carry-over from other donors' samples. Input material: PBMCs. The chain has TRBV7-8 and TRBJ1-2, with no clear D. The CDR3 spells CASSLEAANYGYTF. The CDR3 nucleotides read TGTGCCAGCAGCTTAGAAGCAGCCAACTATGGCTACACCTTC.